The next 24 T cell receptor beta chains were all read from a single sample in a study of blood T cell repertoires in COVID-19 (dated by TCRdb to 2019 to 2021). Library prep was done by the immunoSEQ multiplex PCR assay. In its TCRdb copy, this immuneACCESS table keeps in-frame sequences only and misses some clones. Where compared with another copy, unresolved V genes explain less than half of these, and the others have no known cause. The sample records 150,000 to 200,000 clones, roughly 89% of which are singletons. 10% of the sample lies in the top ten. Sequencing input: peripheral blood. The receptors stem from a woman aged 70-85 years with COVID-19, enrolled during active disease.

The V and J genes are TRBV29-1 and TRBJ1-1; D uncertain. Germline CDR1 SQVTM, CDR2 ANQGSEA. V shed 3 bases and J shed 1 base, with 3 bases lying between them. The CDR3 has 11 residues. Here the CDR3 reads CSVDRNTEAFF. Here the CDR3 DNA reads TGCAGCGTTGATAGGAACACTGAAGCTTTCTTT.

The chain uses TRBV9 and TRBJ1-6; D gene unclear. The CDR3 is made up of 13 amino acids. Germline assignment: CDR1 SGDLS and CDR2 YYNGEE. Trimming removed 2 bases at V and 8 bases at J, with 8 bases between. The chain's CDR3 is CASSVVADSPLHF. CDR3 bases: TGTGCCAGCAGCGTGGTGGCGGATTCACCCCTCCACTTT.

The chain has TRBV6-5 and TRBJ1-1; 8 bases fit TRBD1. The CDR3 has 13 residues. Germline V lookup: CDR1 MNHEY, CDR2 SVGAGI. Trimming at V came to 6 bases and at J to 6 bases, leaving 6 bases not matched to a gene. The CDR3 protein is CASRDRESSEAFF. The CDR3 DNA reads TGTGCCAGCAGGGACAGGGAGTCATCTGAAGCTTTCTTT.

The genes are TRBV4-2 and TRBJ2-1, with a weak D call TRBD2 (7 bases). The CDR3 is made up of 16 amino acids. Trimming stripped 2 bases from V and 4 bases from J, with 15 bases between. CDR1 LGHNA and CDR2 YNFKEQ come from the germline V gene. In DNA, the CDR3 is TGTGCCAGCAGCCAAAACGGGGGGCAGAATTACAATGAGCAGTTCTTC. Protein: CASSQNGGQNYNEQFF.

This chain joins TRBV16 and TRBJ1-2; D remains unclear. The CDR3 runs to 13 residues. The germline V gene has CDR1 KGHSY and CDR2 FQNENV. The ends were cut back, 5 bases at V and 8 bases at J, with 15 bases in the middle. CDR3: CASSANPSRGYTF. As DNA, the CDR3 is TGTGCCAGCAGCGCAAATCCGAGCCGGGGCTACACCTTC. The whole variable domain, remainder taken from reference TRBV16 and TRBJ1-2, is GEEVAQTPKHLVRGEGQKAKLYCAPIKGHSYVFWYQQVLKNEFKFLISFQNENVFDETGMPKERFSAKCLPNSPCSLEIQATKLEDSAVYFCASSANPSRGYTFGSGTRLTVV.

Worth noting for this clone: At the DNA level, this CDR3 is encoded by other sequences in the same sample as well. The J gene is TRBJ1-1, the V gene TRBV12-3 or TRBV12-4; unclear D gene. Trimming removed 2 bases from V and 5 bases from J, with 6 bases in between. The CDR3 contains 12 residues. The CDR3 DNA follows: TGTGCCAGCAGTTTAAGGAGAACTGAAGCTTTCTTT. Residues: CASSLRRTEAFF.

The CDR3: CATSRPGQGQNQPQHF. The CDR3 coding sequence is TGTGCCACCAGCAGACCGGGACAGGGTCAAAATCAGCCCCAGCATTTT. The rearrangement links TRBV15 to TRBJ1-5; TRBD1 matches at 9 bases. This CDR3 is 16 amino acids long. From germline, CDR1 is LNHNV and CDR2 YYDKDF (reference sequence). The V gene end was trimmed by 2 bases and the J gene end by 4 bases; junction bases not matched to a gene: 6.

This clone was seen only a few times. Written as DNA, the CDR3 is TGCGCCAGCAGCCAGACAGGGGAAGTGGCTTTCTTT. Residues: CASSQTGEVAFF. This sequence joins TRBV5-1 and TRBJ1-1; TRBD1 aligns across 8 bases. J was trimmed by 11 bases and V by 4 bases; bases with no gene match: 7. This CDR3 has 12 residues. Germline CDR1 is SGHRS and CDR2 is YFSETQ.

CDR3 DNA: TGTGCCAGCAGCGCCCAGGGGGACTCCTACAATGAGCAGTTCTTC. Its translation is CASSAQGDSYNEQFF. This sequence joins TRBV11-2 and TRBJ2-1, with 7 bases identical to TRBD1. There are 15 residues in the CDR3. Germline-derived CDR1 and CDR2 are SGHAT and FQNNGV. Trimming at V came to 5 bases and at J to 0 bases, leaving 4 bases not matched to a gene.

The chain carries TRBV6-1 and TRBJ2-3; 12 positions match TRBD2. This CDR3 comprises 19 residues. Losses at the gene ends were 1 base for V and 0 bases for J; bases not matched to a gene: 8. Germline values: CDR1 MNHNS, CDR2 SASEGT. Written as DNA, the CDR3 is TGTGCCAGCAGTGAAGAACGGACTAGCGGGACAACTAGCACAGATACGCAGTATTTT. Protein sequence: CASSEERTSGTTSTDTQYF.

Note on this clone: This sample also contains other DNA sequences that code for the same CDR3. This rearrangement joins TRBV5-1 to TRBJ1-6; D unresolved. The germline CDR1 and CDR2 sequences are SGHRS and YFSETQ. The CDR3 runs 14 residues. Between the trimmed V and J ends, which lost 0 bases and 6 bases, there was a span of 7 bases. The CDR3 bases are TGCGCCAGCAGCTTGGACAGCACTAATTCACCCCTCCACTTT. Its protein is CASSLDSTNSPLHF.

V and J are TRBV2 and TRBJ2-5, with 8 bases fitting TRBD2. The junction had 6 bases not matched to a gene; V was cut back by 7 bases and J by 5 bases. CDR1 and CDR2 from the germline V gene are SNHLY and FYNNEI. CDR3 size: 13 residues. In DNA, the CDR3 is TGTGCCAGCACCGGACTAGCCGTGGAGACCCAGTACTTC. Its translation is CASTGLAVETQYF.

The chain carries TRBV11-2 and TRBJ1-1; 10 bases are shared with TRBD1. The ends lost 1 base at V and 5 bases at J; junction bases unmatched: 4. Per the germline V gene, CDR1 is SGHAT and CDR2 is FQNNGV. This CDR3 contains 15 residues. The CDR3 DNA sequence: TGTGCCAGCAGCTTAGGTCTGGGACAGGGGACTGAAGCTTTCTTT. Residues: CASSLGLGQGTEAFF.

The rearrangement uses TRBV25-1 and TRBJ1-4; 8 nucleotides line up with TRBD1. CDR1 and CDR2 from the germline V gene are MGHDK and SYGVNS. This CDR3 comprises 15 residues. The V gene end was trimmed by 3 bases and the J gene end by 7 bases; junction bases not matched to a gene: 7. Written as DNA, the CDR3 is TGTGCCAGCAGTGAGGACTGGACAGGGAGTGAAAAACTGTTTTTT. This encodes CASSEDWTGSEKLFF. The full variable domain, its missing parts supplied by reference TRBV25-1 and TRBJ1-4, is EADIYQTPRYLVIGTGKKITLECSQTMGHDKMYWYQQDPGMELHLIHYSYGVNSTEKGDLSSESTVSRIRTEHFPLTLESARPSHTSQYLCASSEDWTGSEKLFFGSGTQLSVL.

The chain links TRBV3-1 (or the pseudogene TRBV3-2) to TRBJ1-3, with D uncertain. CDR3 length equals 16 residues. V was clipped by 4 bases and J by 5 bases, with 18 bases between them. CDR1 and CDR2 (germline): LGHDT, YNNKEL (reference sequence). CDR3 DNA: TGTGCCAGCAGCCGCGGCTCTGAGAAATTCCGAAACACCATATATTTT. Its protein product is CASSRGSEKFRNTIYF.

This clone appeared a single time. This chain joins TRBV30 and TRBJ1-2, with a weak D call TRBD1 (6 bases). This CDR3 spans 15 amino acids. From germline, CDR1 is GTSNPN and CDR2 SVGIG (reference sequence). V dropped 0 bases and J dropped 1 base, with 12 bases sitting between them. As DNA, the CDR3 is TGTGCCTGGAGTGTTGGAAGGGGGATTAACTATGGCTACACCTTC. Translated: CAWSVGRGINYGYTF. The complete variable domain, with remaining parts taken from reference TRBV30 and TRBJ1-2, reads SQTIHQWPATLVQPVGSPLSLECTVEGTSNPNLYWYRQAAGRGLQLLFYSVGIGQISSEVPQNLSASRPQDRQFILSSKKLLLSDSGFYLCAWSVGRGINYGYTFGSGTRLTVV.

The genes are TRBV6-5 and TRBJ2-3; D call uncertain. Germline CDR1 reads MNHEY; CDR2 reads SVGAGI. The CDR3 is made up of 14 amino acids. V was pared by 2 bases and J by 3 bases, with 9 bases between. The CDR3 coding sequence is TGTGCCAGCAGTTACGGAGACGGGACAGATACGCAGTATTTT. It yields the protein CASSYGDGTDTQYF.

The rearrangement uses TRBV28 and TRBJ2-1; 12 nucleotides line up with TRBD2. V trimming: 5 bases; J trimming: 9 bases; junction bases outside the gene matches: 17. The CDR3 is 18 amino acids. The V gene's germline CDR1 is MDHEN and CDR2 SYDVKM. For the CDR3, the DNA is TGTGCCAGCAGTCCCCCGGGACAGGGAGGACTAGCGGGGTTTGAGCAGTTCTTC. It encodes CASSPPGQGGLAGFEQFF. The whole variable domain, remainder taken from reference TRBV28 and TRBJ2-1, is DVKVTQSSRYLVKRTGEKVFLECVQDMDHENMFWYRQDPGLGLRLIYFSYDVKMKEKGDIPEGYSVSREKKERFSLILESASTNQTSMYLCASSPPGQGGLAGFEQFFGPGTRLTVL.

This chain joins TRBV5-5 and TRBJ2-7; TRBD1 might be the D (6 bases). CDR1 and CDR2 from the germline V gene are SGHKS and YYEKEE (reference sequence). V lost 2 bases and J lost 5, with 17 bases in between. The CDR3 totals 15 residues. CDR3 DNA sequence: TGTGCCAGCAGCTTTACCGGGACAAGGAGCCACGAGCAGTACTTC. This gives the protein CASSFTGTRSHEQYF.

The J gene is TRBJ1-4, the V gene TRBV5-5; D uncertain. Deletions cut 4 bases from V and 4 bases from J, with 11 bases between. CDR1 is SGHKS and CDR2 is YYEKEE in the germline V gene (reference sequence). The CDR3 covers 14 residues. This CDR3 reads CASSLAGNNEKLFF. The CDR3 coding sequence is TGTGCCAGCAGCCTTGCAGGCAATAATGAAAAACTGTTTTTT.

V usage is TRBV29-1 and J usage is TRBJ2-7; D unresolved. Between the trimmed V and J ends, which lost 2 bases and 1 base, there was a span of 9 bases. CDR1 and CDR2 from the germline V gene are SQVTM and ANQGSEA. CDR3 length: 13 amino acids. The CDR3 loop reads CSVESVASYEQYF. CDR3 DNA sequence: TGCAGCGTTGAAAGTGTGGCTTCCTACGAGCAGTACTTC.

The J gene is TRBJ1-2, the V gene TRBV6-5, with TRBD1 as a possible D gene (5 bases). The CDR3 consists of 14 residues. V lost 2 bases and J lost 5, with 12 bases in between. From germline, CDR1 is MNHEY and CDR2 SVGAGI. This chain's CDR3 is CASSYATAGYGYTF. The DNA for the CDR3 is TGTGCCAGCAGTTACGCGACAGCGGGATATGGCTACACCTTC.

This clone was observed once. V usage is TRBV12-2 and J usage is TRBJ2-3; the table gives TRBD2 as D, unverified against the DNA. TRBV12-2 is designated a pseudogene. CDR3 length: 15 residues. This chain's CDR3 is CASRPLLAITDTQYF. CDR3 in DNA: TGTGCAAGTCGCCCACTTCTAGCGATCACAGATACGCAGTATTTT.

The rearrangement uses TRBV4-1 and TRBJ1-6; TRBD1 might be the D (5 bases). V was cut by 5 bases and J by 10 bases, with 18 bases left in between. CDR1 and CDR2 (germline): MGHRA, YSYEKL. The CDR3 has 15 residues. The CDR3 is CASSARDSGQSPLHF. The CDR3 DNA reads TGCGCCAGCAGCGCTCGGGACTCGGGGCAATCACCCCTCCACTTT.